This passage covers 20 T cell receptor beta chains from one sample sequenced in a study of T cell repertoires in aging, cancer and after chemotherapy. The template was genomic DNA from peripheral blood, not RNA. A mixed TRB-A/B primer pool amplified rearranged TRB by multiplex touch-down PCR. MiXCR, run by TCRdb on the multiplex PCR reads, gives a single entry per CDR3 protein. The sample consists of 2,500 to 3,000 distinct CDR3 sequences, around 25% of them appearing once. The specimen was blood. All receptors come from a human donor with a solid tumor.

Only a few counts were recorded for this clonotype. This sequence joins TRBV10-1 and TRBJ2-1; 7 bases line up with TRBD2. The CDR3 runs 16 residues. Germline V gives CDR1 WNHNN, CDR2 SYGVQD (reference sequence). The ends lost 1 base at V and 0 bases at J; junction bases unmatched: 3. CDR3 sequence: CASSEWRESSYNEQFF. DNA of the CDR3: TGCGCCAGCAGTGAGTGGCGGGAGAGCTCCTACAATGAGCAGTTCTTC.

In its sample, this clonotype is medium-sized (0.01 to 0.1%). The genes are TRBV6-5 and TRBJ1-5; the match to TRBD1 covers 10 bases. CDR1 is MNHEY, CDR2 SVGAGI, per germline. V lost 6 bases, J lost 6 bases, and 8 bases stayed unmatched. The CDR3 totals 15 residues. The CDR3 loop reads CASSNDRGLGQPQHF. The DNA for the CDR3 is TGTGCCAGCAGCAACGACAGGGGGCTCGGTCAGCCCCAGCATTTT.

The chain recombines TRBV20-1 with TRBJ2-7; D ambiguous. The V end lost 5 bases, the J end lost 6 bases, and 8 bases lay between the germline ends. CDR1 and CDR2 from the germline V gene are DFQATT and SNEGSKA (reference sequence). This CDR3 is built from 10 residues. The CDR3 protein is CSAARIEQYF. For the CDR3, the DNA is TGCAGTGCTGCTCGGATCGAGCAGTACTTC.

By share, this clonotype ranks as medium-sized. This chain joins TRBV6-6 and TRBJ2-1, with no clear D. Per the germline V gene, CDR1 is MNHNY and CDR2 is SVGAGI (reference sequence). The CDR3 consists of 13 residues. V was trimmed by 6 bases and J by 0 bases, leaving 6 bases between them. CDR3 amino acids: CASSWSSYNEQFF. As DNA, the CDR3 is TGTGCCAGCAGCTGGAGCTCCTACAATGAGCAGTTCTTC.

By share of the sample, this clonotype is medium-sized. The chain employs TRBV12-3 or TRBV12-4 and TRBJ1-5, with TRBD1 identical over 8 bases. The CDR3 loop spans 15 amino acids. Trimming at V came to 3 bases and at J to 4 bases, leaving 5 bases not matched to a gene. The DNA of the CDR3 is TGTGCCAGCAGTTTCTCACAGGGGGGGAATCAGCCCCAGCATTTT. This translates into CASSFSQGGNQPQHF.

The V gene is TRBV20-1, the J gene TRBJ2-5, with 8 bases identical to TRBD1. CDR1 and CDR2 (germline): DFQATT, SNEGSKA (reference sequence). The length of the CDR3 is 13 residues. The CDR3 here is CRPGQANVETQYF. CDR3 nucleotide sequence: TGCAGGCCGGGACAGGCCAACGTAGAGACCCAGTACTTC.

By its share, this clonotype is large. The chain links TRBV19 to TRBJ2-2, with unresolved D. This CDR3 has 12 residues. The germline V gene encodes CDR1 LNHDA and CDR2 SQIVND (reference sequence). V gave up 9 bases and J gave up 4 bases, with 9 bases separating them. This CDR3 is CASESVTGELFF. The CDR3, as DNA: TGTGCCAGCGAGAGTGTCACCGGGGAGCTGTTTTTT.

In this sample, this clonotype turned up a few times. The V and J genes are TRBV5-1 and TRBJ2-7, with D unresolved. CDR3 length: 15 residues. Between the trimmed V and J ends, which lost 5 bases and 0 bases, there was a span of 15 bases. Germline values: CDR1 SGHRS, CDR2 YFSETQ. The CDR3 region has the DNA TGCGCCAGCAGGGTCGGTTCCGGTAGCTCCTACGAGCAGTACTTC. It specifies CASRVGSGSSYEQYF. Using reference TRBV5-1 and TRBJ2-7 for the parts outside the CDR3, the full variable domain is KAGVTQTPRYLIKTRGQQVTLSCSPISGHRSVSWYQQTPGQGLQFLFEYFSETQRNKGNFPGRFSGRQFSNSRSEMNVSTLELGDSALYLCASRVGSGSSYEQYFGPGTRLTVT.

Only a few counts were recorded for this clonotype. Mismatch with germline at one junction end may stem from a read error. The chain combines TRBV7-7 with TRBJ2-2; 7 bases map to TRBD1. The CDR3 is made up of 12 amino acids. CDR1 is SSHAT and CDR2 is FNYEAQ in the germline V gene (reference sequence). The CDR3 DNA is TGTGCTAGCAGCCCACAGGGGTGGGAGCTGTTTTTT. It codes for CASSPQGWELFF.

Concerning this clonotype itself: With a much larger clone just one base away, this may be a read error. This chain connects TRBV7-2 to TRBJ1-6, with D hard to call. This CDR3 comprises 14 residues. CDR1 and CDR2 (germline): SGHTA, FQGNSA. In DNA form, the CDR3 reads TGTGCCAGCAGCTTAGGATGGATGCGCTCACACCTCCACTTT. This gives the protein CASSLGWMRSHLHF.

This clonotype was detected once. Because the CDR3's place on the DNA is in doubt, the DNA is left out and the CDR3 is given as listed by TCRdb. The V call is TRBV5-4, the J call TRBJ1-5; whether TRBD1, the table's D call, matches the DNA was not checked. The germline V gene encodes CDR1 SGHNT and CDR2 YYREEE (reference sequence). Counting both end residues, the CDR3 totals 21 amino acids. CDR3 protein: CASSAPGQGLYEQYFGPATDF.

This clonotype qualifies as medium-sized. The V and J genes are TRBV30 and TRBJ1-1; TRBD1 agrees at 7 bases. The CDR3 extends over 12 amino acids. Trimming at V came to 5 bases and at J to 1 base, leaving 1 base not matched to a gene. Germline values: CDR1 GTSNPN, CDR2 SVGIG (reference sequence). CDR3 region: CAWDRANTEAFF. DNA of the CDR3: TGTGCCTGGGACAGGGCGAACACTGAAGCTTTCTTT.

J is TRBJ2-7 and V is TRBV5-1; 9 bases map to TRBD1. This CDR3 contains 14 residues. The germline gives CDR1 SGHRS, CDR2 YFSETQ. Unmatched junction bases numbered 9, after V lost 7 bases and J lost 4 bases. The DNA for the CDR3 is TGCGCCAGCCAGCCCTGGACAGGGGTGTACGAGCAGTACTTC. It specifies CASQPWTGVYEQYF.

This clonotype is medium-sized (0.01 to 0.1%). V gene TRBV5-1 combines with J gene TRBJ2-1, with no clear D. The V end was cut by 0 bases, the J end by 2 bases, with 9 bases between. Germline CDR1 and CDR2: SGHRS and YFSETQ. This CDR3 has 15 amino acids. Here the CDR3 reads CASSLEGSPYNEQFF. The CDR3 DNA reads as TGCGCCAGCAGCTTGGAGGGCAGCCCCTACAATGAGCAGTTCTTC.

In this sample, this clonotype is medium-sized. The rearrangement uses TRBV18 and TRBJ2-1, with 7 bases that match TRBD2. The CDR3 consists of 15 residues. Germline V gene lookup returns CDR1 KGHSH and CDR2 LQKENI. J gave up 4 bases and V 2 bases, and 5 bases lay outside the gene matches. Here the CDR3 DNA reads TGTGCCAGCTCACCAGCCCTAGCGGAGTACAATGAGCAGTTCTTC. Encoded protein: CASSPALAEYNEQFF.

In this sample, this clonotype is large. This chain connects TRBV29-1 to TRBJ1-2; D remains unclear. The germline CDR1 and CDR2 sequences are SQVTM and ANQGSEA. CDR3 length: 12 amino acids. The V end lost 4 bases, the J end lost 7 bases, and 13 bases lay between the germline ends. CDR3 region: CSVGETQAGYTF. In nucleotides, the CDR3 is TGCAGCGTTGGTGAGACTCAGGCTGGCTACACCTTC.

This rearrangement joins TRBV20-1 to TRBJ2-3; perhaps TRBD2 as D (5 bases). The CDR3 is made up of 14 amino acids. Germline CDR1 reads DFQATT; CDR2 reads SNEGSKA (reference sequence). V lost 2 bases to trimming and J lost 2 bases, with 11 bases between them. CDR3 region: CSARFREPTDTQYF. The CDR3 bases are TGCAGTGCTAGATTCCGGGAACCCACAGATACGCAGTATTTT.

The chain employs TRBV28 and TRBJ1-1; no firm D call. Germline V gives CDR1 MDHEN, CDR2 SYDVKM. V shed 3 bases and J shed 1 base, with 9 bases lying between them. CDR3 length equals 14 residues. CDR3 in DNA: TGTGCCAGCAGTTTTGGAAGACCGAACACTGAAGCTTTCTTT. Protein: CASSFGRPNTEAFF.

In its sample, this clonotype ranks as medium-sized (0.01 to 0.1%). The chain employs TRBV20-1 and TRBJ2-6; D not certain. The CDR3 runs to 16 residues. Trimming left V 6 bases short and J 0 bases short, with 15 bases between. The germline gives CDR1 DFQATT, CDR2 SNEGSKA (reference sequence). Here the CDR3 reads CSATSNPGSGANVLTF. DNA for the CDR3: TGCAGTGCCACTTCAAACCCCGGCTCTGGGGCCAACGTCCTGACTTTC.

By proportion, this clonotype is medium-sized. The genes are TRBV6-1 and TRBJ1-3; D might be TRBD1 (5 bases). The CDR3 sequence is 15 residues long. Trimming removed 7 bases at V and 4 bases at J, with 17 bases between. In germline, CDR1 is MNHNS, CDR2 SASEGT. The CDR3 here is CASKLGTHGGNTIYF. The CDR3 nucleotides are TGTGCCAGCAAACTTGGGACCCATGGGGGAAACACCATATATTTT.